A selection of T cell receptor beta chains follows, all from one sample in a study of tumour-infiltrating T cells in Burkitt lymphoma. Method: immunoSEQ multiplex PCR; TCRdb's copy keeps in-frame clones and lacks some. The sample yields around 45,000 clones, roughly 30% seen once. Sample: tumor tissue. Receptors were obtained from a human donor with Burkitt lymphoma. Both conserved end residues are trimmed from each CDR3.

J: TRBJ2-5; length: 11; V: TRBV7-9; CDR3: ASSLGGRETQY
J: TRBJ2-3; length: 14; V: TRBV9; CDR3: ASSVTGGGASDTQY
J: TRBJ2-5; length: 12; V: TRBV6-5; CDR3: ASSYGTGEETQY
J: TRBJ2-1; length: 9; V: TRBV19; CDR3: ASSIYNEQF
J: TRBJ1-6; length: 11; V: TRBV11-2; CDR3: ASSLSGYSPLH
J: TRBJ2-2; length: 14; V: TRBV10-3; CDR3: AISDRDRGNTGELF
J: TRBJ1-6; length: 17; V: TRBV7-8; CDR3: ASSLEILNPNPNDSPLH
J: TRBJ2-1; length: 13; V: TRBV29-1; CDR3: SVGDHLGVWNEQF
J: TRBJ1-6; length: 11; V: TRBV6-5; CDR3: ASSYSRVAPLH
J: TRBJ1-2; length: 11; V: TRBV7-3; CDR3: ASSLNSRGGYT
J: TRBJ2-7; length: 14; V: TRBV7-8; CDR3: ASSSPRGHGSYEQY
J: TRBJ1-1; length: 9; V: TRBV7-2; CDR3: ASSSRVGAF
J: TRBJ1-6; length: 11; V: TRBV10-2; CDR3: ATATGGGTPLH
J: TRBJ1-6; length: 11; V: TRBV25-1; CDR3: ASSEGWISPLH
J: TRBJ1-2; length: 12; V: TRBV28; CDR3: ASSANRDPNGYT
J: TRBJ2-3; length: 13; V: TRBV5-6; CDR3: ASSPGQGHTDTQY
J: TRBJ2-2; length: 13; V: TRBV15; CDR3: ATSRVRGRTGELF
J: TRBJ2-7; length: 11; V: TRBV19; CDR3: ASTPGQGAKQY
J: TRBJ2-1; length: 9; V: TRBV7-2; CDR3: ASGKFNEQF
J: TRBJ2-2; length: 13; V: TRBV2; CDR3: ASSLGTGNTGELF
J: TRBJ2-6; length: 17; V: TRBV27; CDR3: ASSFYRRSGFTGANVLT
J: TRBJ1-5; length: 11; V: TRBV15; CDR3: ATQQSSNQPQH
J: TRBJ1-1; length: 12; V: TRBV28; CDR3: ASSFRPGNTEAF
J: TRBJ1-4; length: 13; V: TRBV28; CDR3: ASSPRGGFGEKLF
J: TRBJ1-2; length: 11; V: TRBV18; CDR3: ASSPDQQAGYT
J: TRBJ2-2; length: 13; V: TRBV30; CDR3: AWSTRGGHTGELF
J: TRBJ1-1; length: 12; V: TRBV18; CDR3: ASSIQDAGTEAF
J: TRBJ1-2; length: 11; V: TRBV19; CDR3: ASSQDREYGYT
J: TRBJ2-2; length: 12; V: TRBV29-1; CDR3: SVGRPSNTGELF
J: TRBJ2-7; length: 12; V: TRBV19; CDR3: ASSRDPGSYEQY
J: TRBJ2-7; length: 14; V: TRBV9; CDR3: ASSVDRDSETYEQY
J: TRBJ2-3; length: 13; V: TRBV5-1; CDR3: ASSPGSSRTDTQY
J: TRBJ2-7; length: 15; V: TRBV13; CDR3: ASSYRRPWGQGFEQY
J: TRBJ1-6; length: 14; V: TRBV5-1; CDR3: ASSPETGTGNSPLH
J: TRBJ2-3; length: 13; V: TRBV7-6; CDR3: ASSFGGGVTDTQY
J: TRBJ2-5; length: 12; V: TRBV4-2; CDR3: ASSQDWGVETQY
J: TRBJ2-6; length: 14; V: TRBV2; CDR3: ASGGLPGSGANVLT
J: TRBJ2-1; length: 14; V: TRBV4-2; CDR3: ASSQDRDRGYNEQF
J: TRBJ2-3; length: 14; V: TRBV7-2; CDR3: ASSRRLLGSTDTQY
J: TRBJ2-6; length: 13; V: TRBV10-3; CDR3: AISAGGTGANVLT
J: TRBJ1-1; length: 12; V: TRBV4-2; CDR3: ASSPRGGNTEAF